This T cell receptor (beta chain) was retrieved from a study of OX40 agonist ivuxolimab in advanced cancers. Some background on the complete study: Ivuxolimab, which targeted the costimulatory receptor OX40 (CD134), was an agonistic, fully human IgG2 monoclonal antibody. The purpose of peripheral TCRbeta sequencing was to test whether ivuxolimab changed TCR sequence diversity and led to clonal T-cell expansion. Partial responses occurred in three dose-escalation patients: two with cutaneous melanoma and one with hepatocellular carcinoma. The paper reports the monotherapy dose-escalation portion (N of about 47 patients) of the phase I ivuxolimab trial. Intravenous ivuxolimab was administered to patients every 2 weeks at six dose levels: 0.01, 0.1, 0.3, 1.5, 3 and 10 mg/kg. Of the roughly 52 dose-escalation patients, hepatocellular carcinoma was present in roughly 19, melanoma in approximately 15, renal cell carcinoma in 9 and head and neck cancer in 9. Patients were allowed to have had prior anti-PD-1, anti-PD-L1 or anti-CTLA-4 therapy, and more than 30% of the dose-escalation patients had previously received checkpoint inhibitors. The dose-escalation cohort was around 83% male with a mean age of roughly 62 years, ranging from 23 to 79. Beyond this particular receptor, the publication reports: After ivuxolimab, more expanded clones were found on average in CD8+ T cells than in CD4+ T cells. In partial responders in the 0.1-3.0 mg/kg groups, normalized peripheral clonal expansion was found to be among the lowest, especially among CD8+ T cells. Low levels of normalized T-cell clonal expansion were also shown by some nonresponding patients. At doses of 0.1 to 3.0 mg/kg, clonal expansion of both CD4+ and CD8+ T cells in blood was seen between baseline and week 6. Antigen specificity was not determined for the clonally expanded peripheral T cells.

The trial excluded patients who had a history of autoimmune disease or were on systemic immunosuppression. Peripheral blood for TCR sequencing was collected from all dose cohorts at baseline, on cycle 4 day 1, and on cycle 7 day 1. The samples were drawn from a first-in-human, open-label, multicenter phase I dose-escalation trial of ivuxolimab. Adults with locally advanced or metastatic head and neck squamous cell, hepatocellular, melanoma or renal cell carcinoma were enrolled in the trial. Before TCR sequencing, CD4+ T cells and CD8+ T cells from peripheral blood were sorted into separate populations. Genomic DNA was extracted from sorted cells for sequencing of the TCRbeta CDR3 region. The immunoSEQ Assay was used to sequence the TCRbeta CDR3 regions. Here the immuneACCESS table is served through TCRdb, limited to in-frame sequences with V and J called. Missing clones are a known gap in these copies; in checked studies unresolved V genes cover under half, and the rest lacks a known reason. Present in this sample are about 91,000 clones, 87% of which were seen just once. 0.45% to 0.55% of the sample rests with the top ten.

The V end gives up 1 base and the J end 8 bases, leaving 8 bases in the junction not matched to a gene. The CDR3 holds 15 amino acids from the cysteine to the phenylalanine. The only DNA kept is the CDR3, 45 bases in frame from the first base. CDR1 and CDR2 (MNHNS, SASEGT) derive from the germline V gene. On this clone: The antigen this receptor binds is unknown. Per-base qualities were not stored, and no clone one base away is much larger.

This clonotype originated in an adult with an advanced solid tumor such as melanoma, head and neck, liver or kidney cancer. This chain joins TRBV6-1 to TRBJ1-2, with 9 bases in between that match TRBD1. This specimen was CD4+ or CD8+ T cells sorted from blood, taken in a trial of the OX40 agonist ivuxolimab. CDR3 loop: CASSEVYTGGWGYTF. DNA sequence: TGTGCCAGCAGTGAAGTCTACACAGGGGGCTGGGGCTACACCTTC.